This T cell receptor (beta chain) was sequenced for a study of breast tumors, draining lymph nodes, adjacent tissues. Germline-derived CDR1 and CDR2 are SGHRS and YFSETQ. CDR3 size: 17 residues. J was trimmed by 7 bases and V by 5 bases; bases with no gene match: 18. Study-level points and caveats: Compared with basal-like, luminal-like tumors shared significantly more repertoire with nontumor tissue. The data were judged consistent with most tumor T cells coming from lymph node and expanding in tumor. Compared with lymph nodes, tumors were less diverse; compared with nontumor tissue, more.

The lymph nodes were axillary draining lymph nodes from breast cancer patients. This clonotype has ten or more counts. As yet, its antigen is unknown. TCRdb re-analysed the multiplex PCR reads in MiXCR, keeping a single row per CDR3 protein. The data hold 200,000 to 250,000 distinct CDR3 sequences, with nearly 35% observed a single time. This clonotype was obtained from a female donor with breast cancer. Some clones in this sample may be carry-over from other donors' samples. The gene calls are TRBV5-1 and TRBJ2-7; 10 nucleotides match TRBD2. Sequencing was performed on axillary lymph node tissue. CDR3 in amino acids: CASSPEVASGGLGEQYF. The CDR3 bases are TGCGCCAGCAGTCCAGAGGTGGCTAGCGGGGGCCTGGGGGAGCAGTACTTC.